Detailed here is one TCR beta chain. No cognate antigen has been identified for it. No base-level quality is on record; no much larger clone is a single base apart. This sample is drawn from a study of response to subunit inactivated influenza vaccine (dated by TCRdb to 2017 to 2018). Background on the whole study: Deep quantitative T cell receptor repertoire profiling was used in the study to track responses to a trivalent subunit inactivated influenza vaccine.

The paper as a whole reports these results and caveats: It was suggested by the authors that each seasonal influenza vaccination may recruit only a limited number of new T cells.

V sheds 4 bases and J sheds 3 bases, leaving 12 bases between their ends. CDR1 and CDR2 are drawn from the germline V gene: LGHNA, YSLEER. The CDR3 starts with the cysteine, ends with the phenylalanine, and has 15 residues. Of the read, only the CDR3 DNA is kept; its 45 bases are in frame from base 1. Library creation used RT-PCR. The run used an Illumina HiSeq 2500. The public sequencing data were trimmed at Q25 with fastp and processed into clonotypes with MiXCR by TCRdb, which kept only in-frame beta chains. Every entry covers one CDR3 protein and lists the most common genes and DNA from its rows. The sample table holds about 480,000 distinct CDR3 sequences, of which about 25% were seen once. The ten most abundant clones make up approximately 2% of the sample.

This TCR came from a man over 45 who received an inactivated influenza vaccine. Donor details come from another sample of the same person, matched by shared clones. The V gene is TRBV4-3 and the J gene is TRBJ1-4; TRBD1 is perhaps the D gene, given 6 matching bases. Sequencing used CD4+ T cells sorted from PBMCs, obtained roughly 5 days after vaccination. The nucleotide sequence is TGCGCCAGCAGCCGGAGACAGGCACCTAATGAAAAACTGTTTTTT. Its protein reads: CASSRRQAPNEKLFF.